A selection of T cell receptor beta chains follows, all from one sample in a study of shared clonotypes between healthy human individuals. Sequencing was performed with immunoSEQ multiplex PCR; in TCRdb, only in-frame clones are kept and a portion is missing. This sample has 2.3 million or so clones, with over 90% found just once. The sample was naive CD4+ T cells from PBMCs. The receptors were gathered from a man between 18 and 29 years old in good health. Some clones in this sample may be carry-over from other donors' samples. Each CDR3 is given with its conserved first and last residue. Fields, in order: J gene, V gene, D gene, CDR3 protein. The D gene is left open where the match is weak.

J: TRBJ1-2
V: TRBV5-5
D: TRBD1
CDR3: CASSRTGEESYGYTF

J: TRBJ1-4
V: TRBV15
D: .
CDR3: CATSRGPSNEKLFF

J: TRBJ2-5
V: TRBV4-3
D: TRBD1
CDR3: CASSPTGFGETQYF

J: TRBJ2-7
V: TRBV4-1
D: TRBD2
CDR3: CASSQGQLAGARQGQYF

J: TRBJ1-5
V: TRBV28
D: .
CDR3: CASTPPVLGNQPQHF

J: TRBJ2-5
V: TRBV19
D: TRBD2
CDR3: CASSQHGLAETQYF

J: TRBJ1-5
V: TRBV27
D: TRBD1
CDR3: CASSLWFGTGFASGNQPQHF

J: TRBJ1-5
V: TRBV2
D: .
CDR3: CASSDSYYDSGNQPQHF

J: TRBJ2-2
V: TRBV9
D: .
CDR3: CASTGRENTGELFF

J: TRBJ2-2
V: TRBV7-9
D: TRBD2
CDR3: CASSSGAGAFIGELFF

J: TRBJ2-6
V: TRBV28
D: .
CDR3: CASSEALELGANVLTF

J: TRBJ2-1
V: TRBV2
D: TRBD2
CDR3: CASSEDGLAGGVEQFF

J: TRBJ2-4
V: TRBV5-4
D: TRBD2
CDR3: CASSFLAGNKNIQYF

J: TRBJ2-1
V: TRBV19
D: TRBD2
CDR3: CASSTRRGGRGDEQFF

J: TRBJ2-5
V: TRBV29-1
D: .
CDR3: CSVEDTGAEETQYF

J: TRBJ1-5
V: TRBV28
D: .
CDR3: CASTVPVGQPQHF